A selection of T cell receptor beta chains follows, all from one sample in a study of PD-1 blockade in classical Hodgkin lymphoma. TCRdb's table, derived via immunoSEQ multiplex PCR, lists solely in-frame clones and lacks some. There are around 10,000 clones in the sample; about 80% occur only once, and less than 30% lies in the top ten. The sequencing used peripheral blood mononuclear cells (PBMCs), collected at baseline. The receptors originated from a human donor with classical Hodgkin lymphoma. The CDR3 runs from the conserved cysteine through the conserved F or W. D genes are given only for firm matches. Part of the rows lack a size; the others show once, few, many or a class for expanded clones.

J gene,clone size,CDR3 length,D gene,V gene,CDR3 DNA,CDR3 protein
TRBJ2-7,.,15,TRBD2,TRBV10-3,TGTGCCAGCCTTGGGACTAGCGGGAACTCCTACGAGCAGTACTTC,CASLGTSGNSYEQYF
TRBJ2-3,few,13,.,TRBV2,TGTGCCAGCAGTGTTGCGGGCACAGATACGCAGTATTTT,CASSVAGTDTQYF
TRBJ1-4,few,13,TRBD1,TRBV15,TGTGCCACCAGCAGAGGGACAGGGGTTCGACTGTTTTTT,CATSRGTGVRLFF
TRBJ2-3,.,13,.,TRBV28,TGTGCCAGCAGTTTGGAGGCCACAGATACGCAGTATTTT,CASSLEATDTQYF
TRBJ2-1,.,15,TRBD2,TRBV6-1,TGTGCCAGCAGTGGCGGGACTAGCGGGAGGGCCTGGGCGTTCTTC,CASSGGTSGRAWAFF
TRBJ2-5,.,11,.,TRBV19,TGTGCCAGTAGTATGTCGGAGACCCAGTACTTC,CASSMSETQYF
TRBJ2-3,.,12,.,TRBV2,TGTGCCAGCAGTGGTGAGGGGGTTACGCAGTATTTT,CASSGEGVTQYF
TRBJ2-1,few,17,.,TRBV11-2,TGTGCCAGCAGCTTAGTGTATGACAGATACCCCTACAATGAGCAGTTCTTC,CASSLVYDRYPYNEQFF
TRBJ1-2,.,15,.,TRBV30,TGTGCCTGGACCAGAGACACAGGGAATAACTATGGCTACACCTTC,CAWTRDTGNNYGYTF
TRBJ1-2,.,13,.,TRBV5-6,TGTGCCAGCAGCTTGTCGGGGGGCTTTGGCTACACCTTC,CASSLSGGFGYTF
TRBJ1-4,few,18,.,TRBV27,TGTGCCAGCAGTTTATCGAAACAGATCCCGTCAACTAATGAAAAACTGTTTTTT,CASSLSKQIPSTNEKLFF
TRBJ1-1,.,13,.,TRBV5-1,TGCGCCAGCAGCTTCCGTGGAAACACTGAAGCTTTCTTT,CASSFRGNTEAFF
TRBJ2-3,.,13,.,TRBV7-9,TGTGCCAGCAGCTTAGTTCAGGTGGATACGCAGTATTTT,CASSLVQVDTQYF
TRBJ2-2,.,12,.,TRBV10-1,TGCGCCAGCAGTGGACAGCCCGGGGAGCTGTTTTTT,CASSGQPGELFF
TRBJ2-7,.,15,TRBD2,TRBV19,TGTGCCAGTAGTATTGCGACTAGCGGGAGCTACGAGCAGTACTTC,CASSIATSGSYEQYF
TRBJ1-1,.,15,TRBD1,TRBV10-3,TGTGCCATCATGAACCAGGGGGCGAGCAACACTGAAGCTTTCTTT,CAIMNQGASNTEAFF
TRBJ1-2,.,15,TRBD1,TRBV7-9,TGTGCCAGCAGCCTCCTCGACGGGACAGGGGATGGCTACACCTTC,CASSLLDGTGDGYTF
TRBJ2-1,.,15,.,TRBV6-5,TGTGCCAGCACTAGAAGCGGCAGCTCCTACAATGAGCAGTTCTTC,CASTRSGSSYNEQFF
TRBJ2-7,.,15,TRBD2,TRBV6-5,TGTGCCAGCAGTTACCAAAGCGGGAGCTCCTACGAGCAGTACTTC,CASSYQSGSSYEQYF
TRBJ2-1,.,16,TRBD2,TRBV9,TGTGCCAGCAGCGTAGTGGGTAGCGGGAAGTACAATGAGCAGTTCTTC,CASSVVGSGKYNEQFF
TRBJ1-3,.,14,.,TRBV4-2,TGTGCCAGCACCCACACCGGGGGTGGAAACACCATATATTTT,CASTHTGGGNTIYF
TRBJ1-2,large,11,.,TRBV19,TGTGCCAGTAAAGGTTCCGGTGGCTACACCTTC,CASKGSGGYTF